This TCR beta chain was observed in a study of T cells in Graves' hyperthyroidism and ophthalmopathy. Across the whole study: The initial diagnosis was the point when peripheral blood was collected, ahead of any treatment. General study findings and limits: In the analysis, a 13 V-J model separated ophthalmopathy from stable hyperthyroidism.

Per germline, CDR1 MNHEY and CDR2 SMNVEV (reference sequence). The ends were cut back, 2 bases at V and 4 bases at J, with 11 bases in the middle. CDR3 length: 14 residues. From RNA transcripts, TCR beta CDR3 regions were amplified. During a first-round RT-PCR of the TCR CDR3, the HTBI primer set was used. Each CDR3 protein is one row after TCRdb ran MiXCR on the multiplex PCR reads. The profile covers about 300,000 distinct CDR3 sequences, with less than 20% appearing a single time and 35% to 45% taken by the ten largest. About this clonotype itself: Antigen unknown.

The sample consisted of blood. The sequence was collected from a man aged 50 to 60 with Graves' ophthalmopathy. The chain is built from TRBV27 and TRBJ2-5; TRBD1 might be the D (5 bases). The CDR3 nucleotides read TGTGCCAGCAGTTTACGTCCAGGGTCAGAGACCCAGTACTTC. Its protein is CASSLRPGSETQYF.